What follows is one TCR beta chain and its context. No antigen is known for it. One base away there is no much larger clone; base qualities are not given. What the time point label conveys for this sample: baseline before first vaccination. The vaccinee samples were drawn from two UK trials, COV001 and COV002, one of which was a single-blind randomized controlled phase 2/3 trial testing AZD1222 (ChAdOx1 nCoV-19) in healthy adults. Trial participant PBMC samples were collected at day 0 and day 28 after the second dose for TCRbeta chain sequencing. This record comes from a study of T cell responses to AZD1222 COVID-19 vaccine (dated by TCRdb to the early 2020s). Regarding the research as a whole: AZD1222 recipients with second doses at about 4 weeks or about 12 weeks were pooled, because spike-specific TCR depth and breadth did not differ between schedules. TCR sequencing was performed for roughly 240 trial participants, of whom roughly 200 were given two doses of AZD1222 and around 25 were given two doses of MenACWY control vaccine. Trial participants were enrolled into age subgroups of 18-55, 56-69 and 70-plus years, which contained roughly 140, 27 and 60 TCR-sequenced participants, respectively. General findings and caveats noted by the study authors: Reportedly, close to half of the unique spike-specific TCRs recognized epitopes lying outside the regions that are mutated in the B.1.351 and B.1.1.7 variants. CD4 TCRs associated with the vaccine covered the entire spike protein, and the dominant responses were in regions 160-218 and 743-854. Participants were mostly white British and included more females than males, and it was suggested by the authors that clonal diversity may have been underestimated. In the small 56-69-year group, the increase in depth fell short of significance, most likely because of low power. No day 14 peak-response samples were available, so repertoires were characterized only after the peak T cell response. Conclusions about previously exposed vaccinees are limited because only a handful of AZD1222 recipients were SARS-CoV-2 seropositive at baseline. After two AZD1222 doses, both the breadth and the depth of spike-specific TCRs were significantly higher than at day 0 and than in MenACWY recipients.

The germline V end is reduced by 5 bases and the J end by 3 bases; junction bases left unmatched: 4. Per the germline V gene (reference sequence), LNHDA is the CDR1 and SQIVND is the CDR2. The CDR3 goes from the cysteine to the phenylalanine over 15 residues. The DNA shown is the 45-base CDR3, in frame from base 1. The CDR3 regions of human TCRbeta chains were analyzed by immunosequencing. As for the original processing: TCRs in the repertoires were compared against a reference library of SARS-CoV-2-specific TCRs that had been generated with the MIRA antigen-specificity platform. Breadth meant the fraction of unique TCRs that were SARS-CoV-2-associated, whereas depth meant the fraction of total T cells that were SARS-CoV-2-associated. Using the MIRA data, each spike-specific TCR was assigned both to the spike region to which the TCR was reactive and to a CD4 or CD8 class. Log10-transformed breadth and depth values were compared by one-way ANOVA with Sidak's multiple comparisons tests. In TCRdb, the immuneACCESS table is reduced to in-frame sequences with V and J assigned. These tables do not hold every clone; where another copy was compared, an unresolved V gene accounts for under half, and the others remain unexplained. V, J and clone size reflect that table, while D and trimming were determined from the DNA. This sample has more than 140,000 clones in its table, and around 89% of those were observed once. In total, the top ten clones hold under 3.5% of the sample.

The sequencing used peripheral blood, collected on day 0 of AZD1222 vaccination. Recombination connected TRBV19 to TRBJ2-7, and 13 junction bases match TRBD2. This receptor was obtained from an adult in good health. The sequenced DNA is TGTGCCAGTAGTCCCCGGACTAGCGGGAGCTACGAGCAGTACTTC. This yields the protein CASSPRTSGSYEQYF.